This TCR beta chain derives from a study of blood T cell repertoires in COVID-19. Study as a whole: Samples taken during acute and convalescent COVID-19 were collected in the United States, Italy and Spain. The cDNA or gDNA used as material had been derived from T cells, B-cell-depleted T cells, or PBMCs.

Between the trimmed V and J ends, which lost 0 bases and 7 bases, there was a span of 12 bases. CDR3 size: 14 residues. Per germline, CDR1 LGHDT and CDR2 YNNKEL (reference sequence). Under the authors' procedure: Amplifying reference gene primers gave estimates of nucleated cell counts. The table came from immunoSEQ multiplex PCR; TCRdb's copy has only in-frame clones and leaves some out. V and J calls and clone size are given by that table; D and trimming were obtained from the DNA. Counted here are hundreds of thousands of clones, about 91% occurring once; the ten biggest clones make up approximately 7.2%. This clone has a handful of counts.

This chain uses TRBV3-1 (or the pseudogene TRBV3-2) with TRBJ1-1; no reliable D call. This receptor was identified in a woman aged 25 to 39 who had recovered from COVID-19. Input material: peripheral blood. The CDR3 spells CASSQDLEQIEAFF. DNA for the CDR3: TGTGCCAGCAGCCAAGATCTAGAGCAGATTGAAGCTTTCTTT.